This is a list of T cell receptor beta chains from one sample in a study of T cells after yellow fever vaccination. MiXCR was run by TCRdb on the 5' RACE reads, yielding one entry per CDR3 protein. The table includes approximately 260,000 distinct CDR3 sequences, approximately 5.2% detected once. This specimen consisted of CD4+ T cells sorted from PBMCs, obtained on the day of the yellow fever booster vaccination. These receptors were taken from a man younger than 30 who received the YFV17D yellow fever vaccine. Each CDR3 is given without its conserved first and last residue.

v_gene	CDR3aa
TRBV5-4	ASSPGSLAGGTPDEQY
TRBV7-2	ASSLTALSNTGELF
TRBV20-1	SGRGPAYEQY
TRBV5-4	ASSLAGGEDIQY
TRBV6-1	ASSEAGGRYSTDTQY
TRBV20-1	SATDRRYGNTIY
TRBV5-8	ASSSGLAGGDEQF
TRBV30	AWSRQGARDTQY
TRBV18	ASSPRTGDQPQH
TRBV14	ASSGQPLDSSEAF
TRBV11-2	ASRRPGGQATQY
TRBV12-3/TRBV12-4	ASTPLWGSGGPDTQY
TRBV15	ATSSKGGAGEKLF
TRBV24-1	ATSDGDRSIQETQY
TRBV29-1	SVSGSGMETQY
TRBV5-4	ASSLNPSGDNEQF
TRBV12-3/TRBV12-4	ASSFGTGVRHQPQH
TRBV20-1	SARDPQVGGTQY
TRBV20-1	SAPAGANTEAF
TRBV7-2	ASSLQGAEWETQY
TRBV20-1	SARAASGGASAKNIQY
TRBV7-9	ASSGRVSGANVLT
TRBV5-1	ASSLEAQGAGGYT
TRBV9	ASNRRGAKNTGELF
TRBV19	ASSTRTGGSGSPLH
TRBV11-2	ASRKALGLAGGEDTQY
TRBV28	ASSLYVNEQF
TRBV7-2	ASSTSGTSGGTQY
TRBV6-5	ASKDKNTGELF
TRBV6-5	ASSYAHTDTQY
TRBV18	ASSPVHSNQPQH
TRBV3-1	ASSNGQGHTEAF
TRBV9	ASSVTSGQETQY
TRBV6-1	ASRWGTVAYEQY
TRBV24-1	ATSDPRQGSQPQH
TRBV29-1	SVQPGTDSNQPQH
TRBV10-3	AIRQGLGSGNTIY
TRBV3-1	ASSLRVGRTDTQY
TRBV25-1	ASSPVLGGGHTGELF
TRBV4-3	ASSQDARGGETQY